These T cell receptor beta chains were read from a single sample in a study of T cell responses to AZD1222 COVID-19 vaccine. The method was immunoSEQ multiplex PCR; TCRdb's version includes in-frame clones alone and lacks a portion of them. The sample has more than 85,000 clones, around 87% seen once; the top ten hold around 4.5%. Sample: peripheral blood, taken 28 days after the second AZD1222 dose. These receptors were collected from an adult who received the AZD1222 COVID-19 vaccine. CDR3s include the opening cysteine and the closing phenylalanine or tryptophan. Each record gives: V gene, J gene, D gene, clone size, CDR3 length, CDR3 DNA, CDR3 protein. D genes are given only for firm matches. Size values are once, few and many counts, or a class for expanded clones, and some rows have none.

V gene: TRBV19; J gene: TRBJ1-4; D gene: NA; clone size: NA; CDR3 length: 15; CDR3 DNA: TGTGCCAGTAGTCCCCGACCCAGCTGGAATGAAAAACTGTTTTTT; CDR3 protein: CASSPRPSWNEKLFF
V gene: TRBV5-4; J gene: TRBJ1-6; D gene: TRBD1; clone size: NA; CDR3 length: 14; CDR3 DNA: TGTGCCACCAAACGGGACAGCGATAATTCACCCCTCCACTTT; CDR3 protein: CATKRDSDNSPLHF
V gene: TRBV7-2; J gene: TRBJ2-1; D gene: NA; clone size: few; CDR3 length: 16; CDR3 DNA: TGTGCCAGCAGCTTATCAGGGACTTGGGGATACAATGAGCAGTTCTTC; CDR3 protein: CASSLSGTWGYNEQFF
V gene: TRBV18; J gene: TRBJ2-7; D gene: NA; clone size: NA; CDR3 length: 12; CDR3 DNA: TGTGCCAGCTCACCTAGCTCCTACGAGCAGTACTTC; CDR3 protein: CASSPSSYEQYF
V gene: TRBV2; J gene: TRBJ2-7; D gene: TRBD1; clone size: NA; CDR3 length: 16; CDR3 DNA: TGTGCCAGCAGCAAAACGTGGACAGGGAAGCCCTACGAGCAGTACTTC; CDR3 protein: CASSKTWTGKPYEQYF
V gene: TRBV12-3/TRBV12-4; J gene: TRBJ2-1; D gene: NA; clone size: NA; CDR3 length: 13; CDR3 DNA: TGTGCCACCAGCCTCTTGCGTAACAATGAGCAGTTCTTC; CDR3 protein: CATSLLRNNEQFF
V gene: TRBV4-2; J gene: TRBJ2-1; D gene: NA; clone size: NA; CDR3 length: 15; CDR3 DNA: TGTGCCAGCAGCCAAGGATCCGAGGGGGGGAATGAGCAGTTCTTC; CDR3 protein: CASSQGSEGGNEQFF
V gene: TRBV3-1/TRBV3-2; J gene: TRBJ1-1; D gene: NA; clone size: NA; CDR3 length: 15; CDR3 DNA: TGTGCCAGCAGCCAAGGCACAACCCTCGGGCGTGGAGCTTTCTTT; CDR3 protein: CASSQGTTLGRGAFF
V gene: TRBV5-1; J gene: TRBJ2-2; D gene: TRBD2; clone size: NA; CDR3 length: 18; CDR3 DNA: TGCGCCAGCAGCTTGGGACTAGCGGGAGGGCCGCGAACCGGGGAGCTGTTTTTT; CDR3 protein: CASSLGLAGGPRTGELFF
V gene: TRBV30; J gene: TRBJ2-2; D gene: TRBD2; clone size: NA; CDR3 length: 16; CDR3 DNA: TGTGCCTGGAGTGTACAACGGGGGGTAAACACCGGGGAGCTGTTTTTT; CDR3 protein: CAWSVQRGVNTGELFF
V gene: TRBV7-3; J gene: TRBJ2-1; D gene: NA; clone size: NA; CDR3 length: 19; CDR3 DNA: TGTGCCAGCAGCTTACCCAGGGGGGGGCTCACCTCCTCCTACAATGAGCAGTTCTTC; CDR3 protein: CASSLPRGGLTSSYNEQFF
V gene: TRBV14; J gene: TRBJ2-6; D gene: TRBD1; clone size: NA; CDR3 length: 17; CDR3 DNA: TGTGCCAGCAGCCCCGGGACAGGGTCCTCTGGGGCCAACGTCCTGACTTTC; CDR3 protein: CASSPGTGSSGANVLTF
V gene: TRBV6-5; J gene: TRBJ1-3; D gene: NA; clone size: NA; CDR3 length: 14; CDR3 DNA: TGTGCCAGCACGCCGGGGGTTCCTGGAAACACCATATATTTT; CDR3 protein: CASTPGVPGNTIYF
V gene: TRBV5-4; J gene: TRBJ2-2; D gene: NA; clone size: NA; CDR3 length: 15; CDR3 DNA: TGTGCCAGCAGCCTTGGGTCAGGGTACACCGGGGAGCTGTTTTTT; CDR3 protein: CASSLGSGYTGELFF
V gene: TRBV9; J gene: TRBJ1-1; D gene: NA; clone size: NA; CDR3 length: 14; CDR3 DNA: TGTGCCAGCCAAGGGAGGGGGATGAACACTGAAGCTTTCTTT; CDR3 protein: CASQGRGMNTEAFF
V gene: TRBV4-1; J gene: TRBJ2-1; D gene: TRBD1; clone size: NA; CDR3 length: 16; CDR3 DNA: TGCGCCAGCAGTCCTACAGGGGTGGGCACATACAATGAGCAGTTCTTC; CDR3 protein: CASSPTGVGTYNEQFF
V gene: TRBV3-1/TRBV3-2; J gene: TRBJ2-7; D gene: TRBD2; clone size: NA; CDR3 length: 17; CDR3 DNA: TGTGCCAGCAGCCAAGTGGGCCTAGCGGGAGTTTTGTACGAGCAGTACTTC; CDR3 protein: CASSQVGLAGVLYEQYF
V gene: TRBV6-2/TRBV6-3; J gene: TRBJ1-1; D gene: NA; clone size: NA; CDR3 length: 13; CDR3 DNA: TGTGGCAGCAGTTGGCAGATGAACACTGAAGCTTTCTTT; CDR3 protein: CGSSWQMNTEAFF
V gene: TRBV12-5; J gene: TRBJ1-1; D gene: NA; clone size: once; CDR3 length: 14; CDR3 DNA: TGTGCTAGTGGTTTGCGGGAAAGTTTTCCGGGAGCTTTCTTT; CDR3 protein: CASGLRESFPGAFF
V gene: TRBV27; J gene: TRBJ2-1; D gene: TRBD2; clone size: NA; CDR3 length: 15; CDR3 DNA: TGTGCCAGCAGTTTAATAGCGGGGTCCTACAATGAGCAGTTCTTC; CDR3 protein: CASSLIAGSYNEQFF
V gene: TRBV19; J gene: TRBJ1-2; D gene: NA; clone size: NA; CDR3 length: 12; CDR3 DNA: TGTGCCAGTAGTCCCCGATTATATGGCTACACCTTC; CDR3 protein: CASSPRLYGYTF
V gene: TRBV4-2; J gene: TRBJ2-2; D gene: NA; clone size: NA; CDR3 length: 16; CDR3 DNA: TGTGCCAGCAGCCGGAGTAGTGGAAGAAGGTCCGGGGAGCTGTTTTTT; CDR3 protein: CASSRSSGRRSGELFF
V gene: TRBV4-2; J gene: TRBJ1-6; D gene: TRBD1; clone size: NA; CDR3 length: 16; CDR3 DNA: TGTGCCAGCAGCCGCTTCGAGGACAGGGATAATTCACCCCTCCACTTT; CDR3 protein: CASSRFEDRDNSPLHF
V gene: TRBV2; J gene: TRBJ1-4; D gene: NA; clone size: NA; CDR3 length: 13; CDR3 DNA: TGTGCCAGCAGCTTTAGGCGGAGTGAAAAACTGTTTTTT; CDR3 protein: CASSFRRSEKLFF
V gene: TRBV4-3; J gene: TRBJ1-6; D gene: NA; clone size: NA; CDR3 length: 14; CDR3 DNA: TGCGCCAGCAGCCAAGAAGGGGTGGGTTCACCCCTCCACTTT; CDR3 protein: CASSQEGVGSPLHF
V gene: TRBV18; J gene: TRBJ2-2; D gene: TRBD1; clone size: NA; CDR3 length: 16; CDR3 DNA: TGTGCCAGCTCTCAAAGGGACAGTGATACCACCGGGGAGCTGTTTTTT; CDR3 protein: CASSQRDSDTTGELFF
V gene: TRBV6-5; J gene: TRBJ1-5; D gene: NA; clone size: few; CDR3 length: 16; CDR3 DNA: TGTGCCAGCAGTTCACGGGCCGCTGCCCCCAATCAGCCCCAGCATTTT; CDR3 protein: CASSSRAAAPNQPQHF
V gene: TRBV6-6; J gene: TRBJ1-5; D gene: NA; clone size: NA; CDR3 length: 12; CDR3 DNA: TGTGCCAGCAGTTATACTAACCAGCCCCAGCATTTT; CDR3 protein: CASSYTNQPQHF
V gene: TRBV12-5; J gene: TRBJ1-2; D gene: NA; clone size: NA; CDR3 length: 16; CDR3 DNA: TGTGCTAGTGGTTTTGTGTCCGGGACCACCCCATATGGCTACACCTTC; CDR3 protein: CASGFVSGTTPYGYTF
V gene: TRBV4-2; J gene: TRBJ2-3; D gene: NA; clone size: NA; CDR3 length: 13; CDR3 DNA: TGTGCCAGCAGCCAGGGGGGATCAGATACGCAGTATTTT; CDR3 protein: CASSQGGSDTQYF
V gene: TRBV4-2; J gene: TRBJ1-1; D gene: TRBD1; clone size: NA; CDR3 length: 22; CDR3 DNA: TGTGCCAGCAGCCCCGGTTTGGCCGTAGCTTGGGACAGGGATGCAGAGAACACTGAAGCTTTCTTT; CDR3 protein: CASSPGLAVAWDRDAENTEAFF
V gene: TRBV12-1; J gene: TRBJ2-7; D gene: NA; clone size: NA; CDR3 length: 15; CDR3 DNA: TGTGCCAGCACCGCGGACAGTAACCCCTCCTACGAGCAGTACTTC; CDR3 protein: CASTADSNPSYEQYF
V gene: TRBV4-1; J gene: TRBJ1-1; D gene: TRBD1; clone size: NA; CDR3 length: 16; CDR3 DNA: TGCGCCAGCAGCCAAGACCTCGGGACAGGGGCGACTGAAGCTTTCTTT; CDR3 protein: CASSQDLGTGATEAFF
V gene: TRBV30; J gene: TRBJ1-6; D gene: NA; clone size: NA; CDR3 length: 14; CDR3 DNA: TGTGCCTGGAGTGTTAACGTACCGGATTCACCCCTCCACTTT; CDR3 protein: CAWSVNVPDSPLHF
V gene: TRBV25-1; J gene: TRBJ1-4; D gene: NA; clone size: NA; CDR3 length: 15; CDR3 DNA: TGTGCCAGCAAAGGACCCAACACTCCTAATGAAAAACTGTTTTTT; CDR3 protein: CASKGPNTPNEKLFF
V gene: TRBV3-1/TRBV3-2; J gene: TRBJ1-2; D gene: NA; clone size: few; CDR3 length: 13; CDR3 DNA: TGTGCCAGCAGCCCCGTGGGAGGCTATGGCTACACCTTC; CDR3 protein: CASSPVGGYGYTF
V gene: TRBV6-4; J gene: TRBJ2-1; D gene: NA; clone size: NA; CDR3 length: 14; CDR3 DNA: TGTGCCAGCAGTGACTCGAGTGAGAACAATGAGCAGTTCTTC; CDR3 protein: CASSDSSENNEQFF
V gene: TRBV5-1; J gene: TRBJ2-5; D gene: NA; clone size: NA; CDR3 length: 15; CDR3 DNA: TGCGCCAGCAGCTTGGGACAAGGGGTCCAAGAGACCCAGTACTTC; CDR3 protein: CASSLGQGVQETQYF
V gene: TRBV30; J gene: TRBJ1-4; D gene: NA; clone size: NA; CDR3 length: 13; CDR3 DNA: TGTGCCAGGACGACAGCGGCTAATGAAAAACTGTTTTTT; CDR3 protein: CARTTAANEKLFF
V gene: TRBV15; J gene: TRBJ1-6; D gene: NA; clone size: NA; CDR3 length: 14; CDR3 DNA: TGTGCCACCAGCAGAGAACGGCCATATTCACCCCTCCACTTT; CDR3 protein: CATSRERPYSPLHF
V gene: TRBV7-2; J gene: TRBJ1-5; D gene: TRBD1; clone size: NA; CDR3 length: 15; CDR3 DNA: TGTGCCAGCAGCCCGGGGACAGGCCACGATCAGCCCCAGCATTTT; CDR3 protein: CASSPGTGHDQPQHF
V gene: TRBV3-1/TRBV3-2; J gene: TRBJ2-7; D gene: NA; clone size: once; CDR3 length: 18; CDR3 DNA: TGTGCCAGCAGCCAAGGGGGCCTATACCGGGCCTTAACCTACGAGCAGTACTTC; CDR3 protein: CASSQGGLYRALTYEQYF
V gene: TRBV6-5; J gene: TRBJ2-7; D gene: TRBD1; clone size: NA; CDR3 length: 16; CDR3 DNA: TGTGCCAGCAGTTACTCGATAGGGGGCGCAACCTACGAGCAGTACTTC; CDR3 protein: CASSYSIGGATYEQYF